The subject of this entry is one T cell receptor (beta chain). Its cognate antigen is unknown. These data belong to a study of T cell responses to AZD1222 COVID-19 vaccine. Study-wide findings and caveats: Regions 160-218 and 743-854 held dominance among vaccine-associated CD4 TCRs, which spanned spike.

This table comes from immunoSEQ multiplex PCR, and its TCRdb copy is limited to in-frame clones, with some not included. The sample carries about 140,000 clones, around 87% recorded once. The CDR3 is 11 amino acids. Per the germline V gene, CDR1 is MNHEY and CDR2 is SVGAGI. Trimming took off 2 bases at V and 3 bases at J, with 1 base between the two ends. The J gene is TRBJ1-1, the V gene TRBV6-5; D unclear. The TCR comes from an adult in good health. Sequences were derived from peripheral blood, sampled on day 0 of AZD1222 vaccination. The CDR3 loop reads CASSYHTEAFF. The CDR3 DNA sequence: TGTGCCAGCAGTTACCACACTGAAGCTTTCTTT.